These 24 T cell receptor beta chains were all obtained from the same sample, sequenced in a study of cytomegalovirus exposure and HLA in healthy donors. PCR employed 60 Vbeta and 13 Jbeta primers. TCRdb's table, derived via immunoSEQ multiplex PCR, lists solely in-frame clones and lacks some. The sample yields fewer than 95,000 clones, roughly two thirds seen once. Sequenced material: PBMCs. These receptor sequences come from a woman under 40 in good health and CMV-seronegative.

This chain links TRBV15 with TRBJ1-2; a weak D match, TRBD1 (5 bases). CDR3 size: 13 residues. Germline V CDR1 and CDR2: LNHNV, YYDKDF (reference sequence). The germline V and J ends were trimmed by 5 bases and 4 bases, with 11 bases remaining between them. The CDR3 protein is CATSLGTAYGYTF. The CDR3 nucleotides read TGTGCCACCAGCTTGGGGACTGCCTATGGCTACACCTTC.

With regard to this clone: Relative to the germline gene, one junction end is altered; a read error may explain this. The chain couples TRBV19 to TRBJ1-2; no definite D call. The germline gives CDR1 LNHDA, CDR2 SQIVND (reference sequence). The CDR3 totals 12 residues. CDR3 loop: CASSILGGLGAF. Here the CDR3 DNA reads TGTGCCAGTAGTATCCTCGGAGGCCTTGGGGCCTTC.

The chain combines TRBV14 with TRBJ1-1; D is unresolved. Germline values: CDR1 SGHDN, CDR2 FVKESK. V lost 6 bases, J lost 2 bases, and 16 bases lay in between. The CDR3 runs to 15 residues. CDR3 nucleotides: TGTGCCAGCAGGGCCCGCGTAGCGGGAAACACTGAAGCTTTCTTT. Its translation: CASRARVAGNTEAFF.

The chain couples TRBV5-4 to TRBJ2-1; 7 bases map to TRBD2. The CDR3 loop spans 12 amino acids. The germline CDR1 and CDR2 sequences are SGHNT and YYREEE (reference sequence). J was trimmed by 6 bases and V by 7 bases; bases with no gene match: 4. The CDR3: CASGLVGNEQFF. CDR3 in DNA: TGTGCCAGCGGACTAGTCGGCAATGAGCAGTTCTTC.

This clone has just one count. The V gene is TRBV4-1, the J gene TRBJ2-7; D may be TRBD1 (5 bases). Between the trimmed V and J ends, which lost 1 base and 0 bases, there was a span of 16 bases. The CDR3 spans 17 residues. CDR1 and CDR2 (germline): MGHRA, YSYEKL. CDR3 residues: CASSQAAMTEASYEQYF. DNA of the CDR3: TGCGCCAGCAGCCAAGCGGCTATGACAGAAGCCTCCTACGAGCAGTACTTC.

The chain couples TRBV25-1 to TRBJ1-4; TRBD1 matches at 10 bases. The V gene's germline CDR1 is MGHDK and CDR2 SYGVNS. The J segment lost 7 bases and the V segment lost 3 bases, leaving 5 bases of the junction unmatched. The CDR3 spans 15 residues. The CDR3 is CASSDHGQGVEKLFF. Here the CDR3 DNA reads TGTGCCAGCAGTGACCACGGACAGGGGGTTGAAAAACTGTTTTTT.

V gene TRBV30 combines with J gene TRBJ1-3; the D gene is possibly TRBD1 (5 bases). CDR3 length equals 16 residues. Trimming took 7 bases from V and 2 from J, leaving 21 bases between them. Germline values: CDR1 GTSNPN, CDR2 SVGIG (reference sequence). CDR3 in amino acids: CAFTPIRGGAGNTIYF. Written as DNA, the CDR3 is TGTGCCTTCACACCAATCCGGGGAGGGGCTGGAAACACCATATATTTT. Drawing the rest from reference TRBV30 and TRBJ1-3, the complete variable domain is SQTIHQWPATLVQPVGSPLSLECTVEGTSNPNLYWYRQAAGRGLQLLFYSVGIGQISSEVPQNLSASRPQDRQFILSSKKLLLSDSGFYLCAFTPIRGGAGNTIYFGEGSWLTVV.

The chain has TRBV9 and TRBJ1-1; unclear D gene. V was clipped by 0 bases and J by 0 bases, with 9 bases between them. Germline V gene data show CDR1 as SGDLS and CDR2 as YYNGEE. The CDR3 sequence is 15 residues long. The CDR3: CASSVVGLMNTEAFF. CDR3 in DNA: TGTGCCAGCAGCGTAGTTGGCCTCATGAACACTGAAGCTTTCTTT.

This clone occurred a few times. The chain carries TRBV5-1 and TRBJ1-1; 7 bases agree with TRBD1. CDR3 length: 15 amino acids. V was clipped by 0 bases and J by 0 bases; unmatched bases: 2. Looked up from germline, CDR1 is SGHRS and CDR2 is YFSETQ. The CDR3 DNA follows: TGCGCCAGCAGCTTGGCGGGACAGATGAACACTGAAGCTTTCTTT. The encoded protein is CASSLAGQMNTEAFF.

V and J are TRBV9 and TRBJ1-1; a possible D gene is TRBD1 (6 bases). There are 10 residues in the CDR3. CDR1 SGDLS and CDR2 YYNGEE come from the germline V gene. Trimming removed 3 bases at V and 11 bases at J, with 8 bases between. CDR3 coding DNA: TGTGCCAGCAGCGGCGACAGGGCTTTCTTT. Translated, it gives CASSGDRAFF.

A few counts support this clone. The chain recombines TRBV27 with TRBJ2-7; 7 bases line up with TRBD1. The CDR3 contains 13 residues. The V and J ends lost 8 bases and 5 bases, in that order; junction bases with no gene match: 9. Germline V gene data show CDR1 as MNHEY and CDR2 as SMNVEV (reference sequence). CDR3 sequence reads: CASGDRALHEQYF. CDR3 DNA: TGTGCCAGCGGAGACAGGGCCCTCCACGAGCAGTACTTC.

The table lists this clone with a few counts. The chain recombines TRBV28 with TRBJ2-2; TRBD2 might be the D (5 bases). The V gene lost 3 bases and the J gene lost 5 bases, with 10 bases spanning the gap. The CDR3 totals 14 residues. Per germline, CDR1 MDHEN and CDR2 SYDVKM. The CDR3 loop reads CASSLRRRTGELFF. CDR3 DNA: TGTGCCAGCAGTTTGCGTCGGAGGACCGGGGAGCTGTTTTTT. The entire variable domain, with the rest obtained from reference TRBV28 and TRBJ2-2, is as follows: DVKVTQSSRYLVKRTGEKVFLECVQDMDHENMFWYRQDPGLGLRLIYFSYDVKMKEKGDIPEGYSVSREKKERFSLILESASTNQTSMYLCASSLRRRTGELFFGEGSRLTVL.

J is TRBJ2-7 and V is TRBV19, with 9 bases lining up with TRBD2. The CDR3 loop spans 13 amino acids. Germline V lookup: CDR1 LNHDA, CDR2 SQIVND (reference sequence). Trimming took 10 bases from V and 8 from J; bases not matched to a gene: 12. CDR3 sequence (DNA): TGTGCCACCCAGCGGGAGGTTCACTTTCAGCAGTACTTC. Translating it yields CATQREVHFQQYF.

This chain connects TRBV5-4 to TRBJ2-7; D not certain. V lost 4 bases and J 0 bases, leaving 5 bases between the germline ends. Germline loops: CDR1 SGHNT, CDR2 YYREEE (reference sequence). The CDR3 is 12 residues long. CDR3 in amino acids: CASSGPSYEQYF. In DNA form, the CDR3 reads TGTGCCAGCAGCGGCCCCTCCTACGAGCAGTACTTC.

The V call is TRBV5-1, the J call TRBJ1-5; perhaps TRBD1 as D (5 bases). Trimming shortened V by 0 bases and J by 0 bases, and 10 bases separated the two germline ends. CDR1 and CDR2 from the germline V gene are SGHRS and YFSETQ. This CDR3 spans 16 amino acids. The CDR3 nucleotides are TGCGCCAGCAGCTTGGGGGCAGGGAATAGCAATCAGCCCCAGCATTTT. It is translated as CASSLGAGNSNQPQHF. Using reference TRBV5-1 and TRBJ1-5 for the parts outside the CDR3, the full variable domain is KAGVTQTPRYLIKTRGQQVTLSCSPISGHRSVSWYQQTPGQGLQFLFEYFSETQRNKGNFPGRFSGRQFSNSRSEMNVSTLELGDSALYLCASSLGAGNSNQPQHFGDGTRLSIL.

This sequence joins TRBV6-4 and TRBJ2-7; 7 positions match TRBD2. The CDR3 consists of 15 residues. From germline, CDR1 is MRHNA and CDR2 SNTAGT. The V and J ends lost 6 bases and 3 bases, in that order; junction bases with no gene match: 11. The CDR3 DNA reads TGTGCCAGCAGCCCCAAACACGGCGGGAGCTACGAGCAGTACTTC. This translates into CASSPKHGGSYEQYF.

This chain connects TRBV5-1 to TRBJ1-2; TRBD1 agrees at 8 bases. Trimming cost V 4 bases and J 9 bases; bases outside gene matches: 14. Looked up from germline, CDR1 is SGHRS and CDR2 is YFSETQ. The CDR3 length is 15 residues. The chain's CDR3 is CASSQTGGLRASYTF. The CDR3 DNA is TGCGCCAGCAGCCAAACAGGGGGATTGAGGGCCAGCTACACCTTC.

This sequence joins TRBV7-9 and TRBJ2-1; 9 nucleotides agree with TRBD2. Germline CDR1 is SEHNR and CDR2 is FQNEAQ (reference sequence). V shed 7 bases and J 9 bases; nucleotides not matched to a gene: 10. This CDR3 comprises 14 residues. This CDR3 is CASKAGGPASEQFF. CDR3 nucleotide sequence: TGTGCCAGCAAGGCGGGAGGGCCGGCAAGTGAGCAGTTCTTC. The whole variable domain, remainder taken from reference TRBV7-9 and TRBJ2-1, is DTGVSQNPRHKITKRGQNVTFRCDPISEHNRLYWYRQTLGQGPEFLTYFQNEAQLEKSRLLSDRFSAERPKGSFSTLEIQRTEQGDSAMYLCASKAGGPASEQFFGPGTRLTVL.

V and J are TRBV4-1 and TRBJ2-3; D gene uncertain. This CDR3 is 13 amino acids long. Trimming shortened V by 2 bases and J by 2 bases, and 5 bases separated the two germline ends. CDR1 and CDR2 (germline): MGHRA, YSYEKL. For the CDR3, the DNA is TGCGCCAGCAGCCAAACTTTCACAGATACGCAGTATTTT. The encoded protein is CASSQTFTDTQYF.

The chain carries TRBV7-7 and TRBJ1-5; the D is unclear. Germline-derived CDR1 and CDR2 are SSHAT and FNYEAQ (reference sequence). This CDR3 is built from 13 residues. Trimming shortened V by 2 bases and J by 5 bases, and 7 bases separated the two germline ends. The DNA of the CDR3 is TGTGCCAGCAGCTTATCAGTCGATCAGCCCCAGCATTTT. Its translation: CASSLSVDQPQHF.

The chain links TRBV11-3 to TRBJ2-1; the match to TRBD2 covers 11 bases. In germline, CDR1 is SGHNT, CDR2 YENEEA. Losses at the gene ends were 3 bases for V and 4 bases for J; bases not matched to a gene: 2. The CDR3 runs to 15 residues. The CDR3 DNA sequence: TGTGCCAGCAGCTTGGGACTAGCGGATTACAATGAGCAGTTCTTC. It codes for CASSLGLADYNEQFF.

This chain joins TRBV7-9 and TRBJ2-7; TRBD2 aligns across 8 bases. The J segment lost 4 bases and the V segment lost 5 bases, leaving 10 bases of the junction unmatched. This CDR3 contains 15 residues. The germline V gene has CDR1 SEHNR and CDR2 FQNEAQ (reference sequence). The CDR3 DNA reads TGTGCCAGCAGCCCTTCCGGGAGGGCCTCTTACGAGCAGTACTTC. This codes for CASSPSGRASYEQYF.

CDR3 bases: TGTGCCAGCAGTAAGGGGACAGGGGGTACAGATACGCAGTATTTT. It specifies CASSKGTGGTDTQYF. This sequence joins TRBV6-5 and TRBJ2-3; 11 positions match TRBD1. This CDR3 region has 15 residues. Germline V gene sequence: CDR1 MNHEY, CDR2 SVGAGI. V trimming: 5 bases; J trimming: 3 bases; junction bases outside the gene matches: 4.

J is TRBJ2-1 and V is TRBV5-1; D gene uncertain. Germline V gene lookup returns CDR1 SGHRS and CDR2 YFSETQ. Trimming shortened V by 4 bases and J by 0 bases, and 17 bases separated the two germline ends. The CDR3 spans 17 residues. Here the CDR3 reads CASSPGSLSSSYNEQFF. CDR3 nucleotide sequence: TGCGCCAGCAGCCCTGGTTCCCTTTCGAGCTCCTACAATGAGCAGTTCTTC.